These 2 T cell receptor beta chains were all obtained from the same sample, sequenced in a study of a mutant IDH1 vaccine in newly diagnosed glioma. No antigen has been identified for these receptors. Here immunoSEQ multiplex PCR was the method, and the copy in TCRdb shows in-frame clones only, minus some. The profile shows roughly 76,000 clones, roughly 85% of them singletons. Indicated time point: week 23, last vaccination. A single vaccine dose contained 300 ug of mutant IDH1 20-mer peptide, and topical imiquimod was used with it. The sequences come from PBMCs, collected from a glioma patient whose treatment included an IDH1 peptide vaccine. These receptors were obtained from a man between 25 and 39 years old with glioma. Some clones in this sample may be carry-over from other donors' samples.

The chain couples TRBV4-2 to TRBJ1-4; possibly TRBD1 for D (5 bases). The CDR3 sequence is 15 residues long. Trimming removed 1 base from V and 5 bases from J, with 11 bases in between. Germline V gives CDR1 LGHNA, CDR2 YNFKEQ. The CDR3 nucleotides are TGTGCCAGCAGCCAAGGGGGGGGTTCGAATGAAAAACTGTTTTTT. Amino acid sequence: CASSQGGGSNEKLFF.

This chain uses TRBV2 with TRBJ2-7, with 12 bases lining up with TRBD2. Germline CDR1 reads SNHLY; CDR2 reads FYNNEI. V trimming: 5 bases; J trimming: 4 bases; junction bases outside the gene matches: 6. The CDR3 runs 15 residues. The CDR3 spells CASSLGLAGLYEQYF. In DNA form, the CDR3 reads TGTGCCAGCAGTCTCGGACTAGCGGGGTTATACGAGCAGTACTTC.